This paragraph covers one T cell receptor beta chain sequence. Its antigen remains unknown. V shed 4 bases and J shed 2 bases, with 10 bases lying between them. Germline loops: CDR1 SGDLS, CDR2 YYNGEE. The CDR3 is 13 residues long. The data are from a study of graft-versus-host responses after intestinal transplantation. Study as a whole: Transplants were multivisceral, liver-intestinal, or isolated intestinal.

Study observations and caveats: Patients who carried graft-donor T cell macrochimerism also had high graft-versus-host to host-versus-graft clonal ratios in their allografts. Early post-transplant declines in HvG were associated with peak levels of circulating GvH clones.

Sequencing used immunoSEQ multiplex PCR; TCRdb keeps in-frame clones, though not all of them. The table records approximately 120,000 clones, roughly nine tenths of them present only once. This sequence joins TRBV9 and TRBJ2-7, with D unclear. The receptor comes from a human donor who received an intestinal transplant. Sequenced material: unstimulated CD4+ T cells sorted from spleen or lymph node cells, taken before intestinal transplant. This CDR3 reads CASSPPTPYEQYF. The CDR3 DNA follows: TGTGCCAGCAGCCCCCCGACCCCCTACGAGCAGTACTTC. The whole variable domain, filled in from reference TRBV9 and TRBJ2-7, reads DSGVTQTPKHLITATGQRVTLRCSPRSGDLSVYWYQQSLDQGLQFLIQYYNGEERAKGNILERFSAQQFPDLHSELNLSSLELGDSALYFCASSPPTPYEQYFGPGTRLTVT.